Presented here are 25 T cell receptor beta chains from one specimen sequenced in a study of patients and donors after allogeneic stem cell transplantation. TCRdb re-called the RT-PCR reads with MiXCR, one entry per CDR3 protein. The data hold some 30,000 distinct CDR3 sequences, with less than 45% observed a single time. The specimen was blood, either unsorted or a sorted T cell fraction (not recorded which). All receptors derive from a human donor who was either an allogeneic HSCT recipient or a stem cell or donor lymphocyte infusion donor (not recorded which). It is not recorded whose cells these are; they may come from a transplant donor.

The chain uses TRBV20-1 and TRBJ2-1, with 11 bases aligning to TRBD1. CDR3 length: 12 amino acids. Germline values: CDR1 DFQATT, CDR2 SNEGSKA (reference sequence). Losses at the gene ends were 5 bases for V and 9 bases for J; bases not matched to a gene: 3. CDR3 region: CSAWGQGVEQFF. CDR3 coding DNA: TGCAGTGCTTGGGGACAGGGGGTTGAGCAGTTCTTC.

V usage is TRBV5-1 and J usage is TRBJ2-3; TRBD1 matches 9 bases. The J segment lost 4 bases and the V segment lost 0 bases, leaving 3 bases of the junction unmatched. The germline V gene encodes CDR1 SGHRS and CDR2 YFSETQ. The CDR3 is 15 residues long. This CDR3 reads CASSLAGQGADTQYF. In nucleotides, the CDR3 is TGCGCCAGCAGCTTGGCGGGACAGGGAGCAGATACGCAGTATTTT.

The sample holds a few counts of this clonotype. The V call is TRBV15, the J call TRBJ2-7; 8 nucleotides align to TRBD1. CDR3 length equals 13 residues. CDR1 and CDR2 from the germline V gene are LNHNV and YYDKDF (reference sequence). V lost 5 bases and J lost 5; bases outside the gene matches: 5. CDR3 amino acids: CATSPTGGNEQYF. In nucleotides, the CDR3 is TGTGCCACCAGCCCTACAGGGGGAAACGAGCAGTACTTC.

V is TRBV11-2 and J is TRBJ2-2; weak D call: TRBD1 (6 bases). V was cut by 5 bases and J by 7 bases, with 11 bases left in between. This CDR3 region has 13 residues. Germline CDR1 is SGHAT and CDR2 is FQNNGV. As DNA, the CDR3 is TGTGCCAGCAGCGCCCGACAGGTCGGGGAGCTGTTTTTT. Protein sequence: CASSARQVGELFF.

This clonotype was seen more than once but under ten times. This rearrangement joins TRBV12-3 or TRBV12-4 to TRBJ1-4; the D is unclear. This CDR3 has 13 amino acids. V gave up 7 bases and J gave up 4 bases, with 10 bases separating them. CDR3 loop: CASTHRLNEKLFF. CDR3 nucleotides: TGTGCCAGCACTCACAGACTTAATGAAAAACTGTTTTTT.

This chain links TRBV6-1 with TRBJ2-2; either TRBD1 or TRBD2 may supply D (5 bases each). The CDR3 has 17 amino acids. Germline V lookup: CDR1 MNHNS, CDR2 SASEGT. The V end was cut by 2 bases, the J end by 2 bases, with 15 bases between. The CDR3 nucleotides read TGTGCCAGCAGTGAACGTTTGGGACCGATAAACACCGGGGAGCTGTTTTTT. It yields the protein CASSERLGPINTGELFF.

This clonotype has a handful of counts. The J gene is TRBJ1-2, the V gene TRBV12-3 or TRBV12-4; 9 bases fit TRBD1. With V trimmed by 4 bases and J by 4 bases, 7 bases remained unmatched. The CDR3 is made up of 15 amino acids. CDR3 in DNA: TGTGCCAGCAGTTCCGGGACAGGGACGGGCTATGGCTACACCTTC. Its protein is CASSSGTGTGYGYTF.

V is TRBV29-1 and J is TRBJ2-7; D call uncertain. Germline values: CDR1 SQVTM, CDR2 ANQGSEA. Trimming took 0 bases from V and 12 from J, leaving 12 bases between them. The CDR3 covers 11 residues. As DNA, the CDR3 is TGCAGCGTTGAAGACCTAGGAGACCTGTACTTC. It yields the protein CSVEDLGDLYF.

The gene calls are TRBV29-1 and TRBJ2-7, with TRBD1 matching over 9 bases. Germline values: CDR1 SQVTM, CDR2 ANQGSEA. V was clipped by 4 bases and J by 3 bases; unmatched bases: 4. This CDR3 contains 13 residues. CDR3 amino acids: CSVVRTGDYEQYF. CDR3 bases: TGCAGCGTTGTAAGGACAGGGGACTACGAGCAGTACTTC.

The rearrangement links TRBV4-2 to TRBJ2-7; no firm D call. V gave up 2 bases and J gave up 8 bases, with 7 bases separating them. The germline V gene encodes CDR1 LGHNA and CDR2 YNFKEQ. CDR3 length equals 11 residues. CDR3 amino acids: CASSQSGKQYV. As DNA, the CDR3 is TGTGCCAGCAGCCAATCTGGCAAGCAGTACGTC.

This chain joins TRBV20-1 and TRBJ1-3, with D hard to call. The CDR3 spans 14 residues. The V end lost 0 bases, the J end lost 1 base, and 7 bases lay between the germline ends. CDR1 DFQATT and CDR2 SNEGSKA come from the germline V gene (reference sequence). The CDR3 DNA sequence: TGCAGTGCTAGAGATCGGGATTCTGGAAACACCATATATTTT. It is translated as CSARDRDSGNTIYF.

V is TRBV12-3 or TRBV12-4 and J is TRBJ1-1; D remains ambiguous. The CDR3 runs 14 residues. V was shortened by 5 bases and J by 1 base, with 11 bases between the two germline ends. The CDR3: CASSTRTANTEAFF. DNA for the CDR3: TGTGCCAGCAGTACGCGGACGGCGAACACTGAAGCTTTCTTT.

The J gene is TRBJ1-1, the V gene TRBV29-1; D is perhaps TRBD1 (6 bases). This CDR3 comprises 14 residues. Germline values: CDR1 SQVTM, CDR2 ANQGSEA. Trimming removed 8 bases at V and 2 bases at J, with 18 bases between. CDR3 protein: CSSEGGQFNTEAFF. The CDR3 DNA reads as TGCAGCAGCGAGGGAGGACAGTTCAACACTGAAGCTTTCTTT.

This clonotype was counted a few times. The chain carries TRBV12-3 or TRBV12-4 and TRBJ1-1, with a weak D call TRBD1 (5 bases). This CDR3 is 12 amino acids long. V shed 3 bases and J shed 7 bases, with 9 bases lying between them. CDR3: CASSFGGNEAFF. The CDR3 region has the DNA TGTGCCAGCAGTTTCGGGGGTAATGAAGCTTTCTTT.

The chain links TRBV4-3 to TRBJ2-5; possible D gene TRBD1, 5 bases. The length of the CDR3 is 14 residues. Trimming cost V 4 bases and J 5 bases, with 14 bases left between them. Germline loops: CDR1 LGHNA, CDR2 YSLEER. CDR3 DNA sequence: TGCGCCAGCAGCCGAGGATCAGGGTGGGAGACCCAGTACTTC. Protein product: CASSRGSGWETQYF.

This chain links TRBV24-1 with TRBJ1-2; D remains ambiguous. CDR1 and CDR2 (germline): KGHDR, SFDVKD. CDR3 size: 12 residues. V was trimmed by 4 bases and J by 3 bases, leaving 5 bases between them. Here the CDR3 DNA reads TGTGCCACCAGTGACCCCTACTATGGCTACACCTTC. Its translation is CATSDPYYGYTF.

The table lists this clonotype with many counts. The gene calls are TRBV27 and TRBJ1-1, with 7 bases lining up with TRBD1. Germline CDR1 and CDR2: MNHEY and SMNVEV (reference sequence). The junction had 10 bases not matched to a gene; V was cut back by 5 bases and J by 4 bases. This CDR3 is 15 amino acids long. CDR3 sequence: CASSPQGGASTEAFF. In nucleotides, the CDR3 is TGTGCCAGCAGTCCCCAGGGGGGGGCCAGCACTGAAGCTTTCTTT.

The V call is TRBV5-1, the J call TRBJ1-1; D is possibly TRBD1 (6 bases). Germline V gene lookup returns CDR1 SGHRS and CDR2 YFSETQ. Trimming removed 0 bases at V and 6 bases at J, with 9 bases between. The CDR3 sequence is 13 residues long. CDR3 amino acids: CASSLDREAEAFF. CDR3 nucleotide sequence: TGCGCCAGCAGCTTGGACAGGGAGGCTGAAGCTTTCTTT.

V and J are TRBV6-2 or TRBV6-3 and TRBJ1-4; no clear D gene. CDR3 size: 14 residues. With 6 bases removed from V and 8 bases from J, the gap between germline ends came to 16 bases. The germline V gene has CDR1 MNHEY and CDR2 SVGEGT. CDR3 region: CASRSPGGLEKLFF. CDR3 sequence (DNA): TGTGCCAGCAGATCCCCCGGAGGGCTCGAAAAACTGTTTTTT.

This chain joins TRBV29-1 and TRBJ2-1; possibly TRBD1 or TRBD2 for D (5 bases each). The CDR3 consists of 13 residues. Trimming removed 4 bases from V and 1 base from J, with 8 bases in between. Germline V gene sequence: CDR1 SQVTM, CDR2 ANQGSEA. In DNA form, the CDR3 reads TGCAGCGTTGGAGGGGTATCCTACAATGAGCAGTTCTTC. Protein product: CSVGGVSYNEQFF.

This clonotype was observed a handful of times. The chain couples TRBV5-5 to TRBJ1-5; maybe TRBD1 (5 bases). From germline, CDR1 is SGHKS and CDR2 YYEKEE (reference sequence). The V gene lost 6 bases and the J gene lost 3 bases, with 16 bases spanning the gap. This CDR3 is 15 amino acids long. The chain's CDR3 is CASTPTQGPNQPQHF. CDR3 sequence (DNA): TGTGCCAGCACCCCAACCCAGGGACCCAATCAGCCCCAGCATTTT.

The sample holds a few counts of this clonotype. CDR3 sequence reads: CASREDTEAFF. The CDR3 nucleotides are TGTGCCTCCAGGGAGGACACTGAAGCTTTCTTT. This chain links TRBV30 with TRBJ1-1; possible D gene TRBD1, 5 bases. With 7 bases removed from V and 3 bases from J, the gap between germline ends came to 9 bases. Germline CDR1 reads GTSNPN; CDR2 reads SVGIG (reference sequence). The CDR3 contains 11 residues.

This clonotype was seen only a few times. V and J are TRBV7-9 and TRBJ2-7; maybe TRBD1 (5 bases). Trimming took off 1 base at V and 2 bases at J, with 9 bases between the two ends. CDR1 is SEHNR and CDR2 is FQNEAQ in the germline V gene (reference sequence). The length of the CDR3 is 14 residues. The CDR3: CASSLGDSPYEQYF. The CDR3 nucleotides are TGTGCCAGCAGCTTAGGAGACAGTCCCTACGAGCAGTACTTC.

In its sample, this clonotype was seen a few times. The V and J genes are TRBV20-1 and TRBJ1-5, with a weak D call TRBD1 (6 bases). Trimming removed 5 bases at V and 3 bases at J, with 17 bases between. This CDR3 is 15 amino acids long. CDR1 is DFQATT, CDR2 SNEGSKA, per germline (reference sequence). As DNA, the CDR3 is TGCAGTGCTCTTCCTGACAGGTACCTCAATCAGCCCCAGCATTTT. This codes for CSALPDRYLNQPQHF.

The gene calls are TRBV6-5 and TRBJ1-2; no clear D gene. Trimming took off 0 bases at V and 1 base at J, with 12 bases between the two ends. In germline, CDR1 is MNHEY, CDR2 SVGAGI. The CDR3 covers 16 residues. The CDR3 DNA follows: TGTGCCAGCAGTTACTCGTTACAGATTTTTAACTATGGCTACACCTTC. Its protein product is CASSYSLQIFNYGYTF.